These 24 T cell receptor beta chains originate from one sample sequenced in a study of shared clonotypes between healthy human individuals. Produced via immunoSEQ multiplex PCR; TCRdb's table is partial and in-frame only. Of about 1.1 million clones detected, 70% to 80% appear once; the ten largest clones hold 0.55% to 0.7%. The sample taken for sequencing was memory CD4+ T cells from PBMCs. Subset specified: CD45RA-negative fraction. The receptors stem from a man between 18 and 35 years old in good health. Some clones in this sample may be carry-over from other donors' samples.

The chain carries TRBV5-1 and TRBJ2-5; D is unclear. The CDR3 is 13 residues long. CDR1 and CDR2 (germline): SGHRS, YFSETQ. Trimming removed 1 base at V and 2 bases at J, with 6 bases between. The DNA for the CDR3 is TGCGCCAGCAGCTTGTGGATACAAGAGACCCAGTACTTC. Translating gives CASSLWIQETQYF.

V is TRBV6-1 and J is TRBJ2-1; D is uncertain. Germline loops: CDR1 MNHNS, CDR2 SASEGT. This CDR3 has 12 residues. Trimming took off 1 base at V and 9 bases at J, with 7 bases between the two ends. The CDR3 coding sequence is TGTGCCAGCAGTGAAGGAAGGGCTGAGCAGTTCTTC. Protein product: CASSEGRAEQFF.

In nucleotides, the CDR3 is TGTGCCAGCAGCTCCAAAGGGTGGCAGGGAACGGGAGATACGCAGTATTTT. This encodes CASSSKGWQGTGDTQYF. V and J are TRBV7-2 and TRBJ2-3; weak D call: TRBD1 (5 bases). The CDR3 spans 17 residues. Germline CDR1 is SGHTA and CDR2 is FQGNSA. V was trimmed by 4 bases and J by 5 bases, leaving 22 bases between them.

In DNA, the CDR3 is TGTGCCAGCAGCTCCGGGGTACAAGAGACCCAGTACTTC. Amino acid sequence: CASSSGVQETQYF. The J gene is TRBJ2-5, the V gene TRBV7-3; a possible D gene is TRBD2 (5 bases). Germline CDR1 SGHTA, CDR2 FQGTGA. Trimming left V 4 bases short and J 2 bases short, with 8 bases between. This CDR3 contains 13 residues. The whole variable domain, remainder taken from reference TRBV7-3 and TRBJ2-5, is GAGVSQTPSNKVTEKGKYVELRCDPISGHTALYWYRQSLGQGPEFLIYFQGTGAADDSGLPNDRFFAVRPEGSVSTLKIQRTERGDSAVYLCASSSGVQETQYFGPGTRLLVL.

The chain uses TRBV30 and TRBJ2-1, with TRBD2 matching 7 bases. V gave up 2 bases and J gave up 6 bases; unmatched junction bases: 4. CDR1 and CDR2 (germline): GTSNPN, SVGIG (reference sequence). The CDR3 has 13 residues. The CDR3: CAWSWTRGNEQFF. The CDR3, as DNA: TGTGCCTGGAGTTGGACTAGGGGCAATGAGCAGTTCTTC.

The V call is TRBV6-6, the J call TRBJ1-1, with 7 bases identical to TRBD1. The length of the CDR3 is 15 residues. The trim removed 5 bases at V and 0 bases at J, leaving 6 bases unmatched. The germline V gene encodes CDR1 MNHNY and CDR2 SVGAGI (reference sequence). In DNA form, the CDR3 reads TGTGCCAGCAGTCGGGACAGAAATATGAACACTGAAGCTTTCTTT. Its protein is CASSRDRNMNTEAFF.

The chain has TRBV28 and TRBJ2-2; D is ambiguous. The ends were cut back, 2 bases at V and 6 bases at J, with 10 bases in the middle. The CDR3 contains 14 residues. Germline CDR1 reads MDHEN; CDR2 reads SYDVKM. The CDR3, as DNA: TGTGCCAGCAGTTTAATCAGCTCCGCCGGGGAGCTGTTTTTT. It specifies CASSLISSAGELFF.

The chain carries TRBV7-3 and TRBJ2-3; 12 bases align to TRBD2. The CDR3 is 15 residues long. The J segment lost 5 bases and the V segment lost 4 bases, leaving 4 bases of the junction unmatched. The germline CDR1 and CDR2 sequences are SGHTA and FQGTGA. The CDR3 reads CASSSGLAGRDTQYF. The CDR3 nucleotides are TGTGCCAGCAGCTCCGGACTAGCGGGAAGAGATACGCAGTATTTT.

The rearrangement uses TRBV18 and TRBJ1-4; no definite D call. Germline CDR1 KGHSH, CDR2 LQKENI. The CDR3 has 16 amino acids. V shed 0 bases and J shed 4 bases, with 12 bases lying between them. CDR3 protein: CASSPPKGRDNEKLFF. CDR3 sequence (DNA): TGTGCCAGCTCACCACCCAAGGGTCGGGATAATGAAAAACTGTTTTTT. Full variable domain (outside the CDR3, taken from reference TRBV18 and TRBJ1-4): NAGVMQNPRHLVRRRGQEARLRCSPMKGHSHVYWYRQLPEEGLKFMVYLQKENIIDESGMPKERFSAEFPKEGPSILRIQQVVRGDSAAYFCASSPPKGRDNEKLFFGSGTQLSVL.

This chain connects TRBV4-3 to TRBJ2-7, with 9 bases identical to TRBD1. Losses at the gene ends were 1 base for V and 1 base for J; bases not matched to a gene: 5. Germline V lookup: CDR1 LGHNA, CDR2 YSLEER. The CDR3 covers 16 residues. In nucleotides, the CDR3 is TGCGCCAGCAGCCAAGGGGACAGGGCAATTTCCTACGAGCAGTACTTC. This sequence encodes CASSQGDRAISYEQYF.

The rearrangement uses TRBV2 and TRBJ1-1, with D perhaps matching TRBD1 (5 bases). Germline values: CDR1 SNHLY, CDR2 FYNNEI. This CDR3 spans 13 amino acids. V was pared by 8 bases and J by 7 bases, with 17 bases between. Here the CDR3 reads CASLWGGTVEAFF. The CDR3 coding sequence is TGTGCCAGCTTATGGGGAGGGACGGTTGAAGCTTTCTTT.

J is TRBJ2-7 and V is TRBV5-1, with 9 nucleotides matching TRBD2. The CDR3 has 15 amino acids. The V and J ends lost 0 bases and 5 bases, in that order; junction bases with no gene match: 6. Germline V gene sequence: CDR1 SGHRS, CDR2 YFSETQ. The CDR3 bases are TGCGCCAGCAGCTTGGTTGTAGCGGGAGCCCACGAGCAGTACTTC. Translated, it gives CASSLVVAGAHEQYF.

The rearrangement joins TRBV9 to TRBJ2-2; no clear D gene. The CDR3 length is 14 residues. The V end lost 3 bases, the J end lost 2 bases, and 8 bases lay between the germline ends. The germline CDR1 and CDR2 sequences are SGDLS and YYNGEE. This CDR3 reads CASSGRTNTGELFF. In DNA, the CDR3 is TGTGCCAGCAGCGGGAGAACAAACACCGGGGAGCTGTTTTTT.

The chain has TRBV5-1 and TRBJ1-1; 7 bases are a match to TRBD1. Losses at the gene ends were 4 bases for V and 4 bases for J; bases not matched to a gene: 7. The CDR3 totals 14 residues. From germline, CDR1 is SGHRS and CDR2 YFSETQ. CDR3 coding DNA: TGCGCCAGCAGCCTGACAGGGTCCGGCACTGAAGCTTTCTTT. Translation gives CASSLTGSGTEAFF.

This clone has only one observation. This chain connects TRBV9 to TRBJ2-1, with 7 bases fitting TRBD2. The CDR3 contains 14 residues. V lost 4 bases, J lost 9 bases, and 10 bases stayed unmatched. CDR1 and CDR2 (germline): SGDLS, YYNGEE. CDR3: CASSTPPWGGEQFF. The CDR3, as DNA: TGTGCCAGCAGCACTCCCCCATGGGGGGGTGAGCAGTTCTTC.

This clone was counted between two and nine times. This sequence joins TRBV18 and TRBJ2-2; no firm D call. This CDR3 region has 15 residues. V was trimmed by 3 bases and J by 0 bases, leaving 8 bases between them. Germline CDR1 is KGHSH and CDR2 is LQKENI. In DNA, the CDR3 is TGTGCCAGCTCACCTACCACCTCGAACACCGGGGAGCTGTTTTTT. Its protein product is CASSPTTSNTGELFF.

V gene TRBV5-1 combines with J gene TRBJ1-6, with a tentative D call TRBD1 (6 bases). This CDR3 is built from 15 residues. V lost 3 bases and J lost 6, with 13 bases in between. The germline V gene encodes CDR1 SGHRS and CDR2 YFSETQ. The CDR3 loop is CASSSSTGSNSPLHF. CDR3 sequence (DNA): TGCGCCAGCAGCTCTTCGACAGGAAGTAATTCACCCCTCCACTTT. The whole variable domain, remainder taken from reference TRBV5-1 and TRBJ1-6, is KAGVTQTPRYLIKTRGQQVTLSCSPISGHRSVSWYQQTPGQGLQFLFEYFSETQRNKGNFPGRFSGRQFSNSRSEMNVSTLELGDSALYLCASSSSTGSNSPLHFGNGTRLTVT.

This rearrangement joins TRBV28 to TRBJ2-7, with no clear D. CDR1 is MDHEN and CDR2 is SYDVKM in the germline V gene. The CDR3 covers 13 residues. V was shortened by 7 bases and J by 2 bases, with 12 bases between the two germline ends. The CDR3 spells CASMTLNTYEQYF. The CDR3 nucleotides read TGTGCCAGCATGACTCTCAACACCTACGAGCAGTACTTC.

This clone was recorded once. The chain's CDR3 is CASRTGLSSYNEQFF. CDR3 bases: TGTGCCAGCAGGACAGGGTTGAGCTCCTACAATGAGCAGTTCTTC. The chain combines TRBV28 with TRBJ2-1, with 7 bases identical to TRBD1. Looked up from germline, CDR1 is MDHEN and CDR2 is SYDVKM. The V gene end was trimmed by 6 bases and the J gene end by 0 bases; junction bases not matched to a gene: 5. This CDR3 comprises 15 residues.

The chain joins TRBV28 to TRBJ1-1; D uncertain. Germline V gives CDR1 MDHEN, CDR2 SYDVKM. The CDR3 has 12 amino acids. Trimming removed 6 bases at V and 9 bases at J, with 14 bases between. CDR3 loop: CASSSQTLQAFF. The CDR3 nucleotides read TGTGCCAGCAGCTCGCAGACGCTACAAGCTTTCTTT.

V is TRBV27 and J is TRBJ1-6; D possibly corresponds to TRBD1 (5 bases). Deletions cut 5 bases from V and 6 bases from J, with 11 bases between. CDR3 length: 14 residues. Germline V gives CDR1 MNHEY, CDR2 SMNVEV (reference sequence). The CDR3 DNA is TGTGCCAGCAGTAGGCAGGGTGGTAATTCACCCCTCCACTTT. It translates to CASSRQGGNSPLHF.

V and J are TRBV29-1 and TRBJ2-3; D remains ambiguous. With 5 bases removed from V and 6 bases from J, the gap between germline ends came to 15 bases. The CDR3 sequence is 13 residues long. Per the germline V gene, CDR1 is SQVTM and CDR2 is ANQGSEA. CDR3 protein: CSVSGYRPDTQYF. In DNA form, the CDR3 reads TGCAGCGTTTCCGGCTACCGGCCGGATACGCAGTATTTT.

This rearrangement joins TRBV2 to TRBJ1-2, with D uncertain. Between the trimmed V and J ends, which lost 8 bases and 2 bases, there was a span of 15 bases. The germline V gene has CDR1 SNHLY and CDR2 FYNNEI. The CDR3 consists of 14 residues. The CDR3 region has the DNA TGTGCCAGCCTGCGGTTAGAGTTAAACTATGGCTACACCTTC. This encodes CASLRLELNYGYTF.

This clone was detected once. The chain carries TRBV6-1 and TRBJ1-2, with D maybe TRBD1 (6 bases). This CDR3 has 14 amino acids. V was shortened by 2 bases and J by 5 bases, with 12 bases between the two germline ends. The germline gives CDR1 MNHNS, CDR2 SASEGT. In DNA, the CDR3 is TGTGCCAGCAGTGAAAGTTGGGGGCCGTATGGCTACACCTTC. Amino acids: CASSESWGPYGYTF.